The T cell receptor (beta chain) under discussion was sequenced for a study of cytomegalovirus exposure and HLA in healthy donors. Study-level points and caveats: Associated with HLA alleles at 0.05 false discovery rate in a later analysis were around 15,000 TCR beta sequences. Overall, 164 TCR beta chains were annotated as cytomegalovirus-associated.

Primers: 60 Vbeta forward and 13 Jbeta reverse. Using immunoSEQ multiplex PCR, the repertoire was profiled, and TCRdb retains in-frame clones only, with some absent. The sample has approximately 130,000 clones, 81% seen once. In regard to this clone: What it binds is unknown.

Trimming took 4 bases from V and 10 from J; bases not matched to a gene: 10. The CDR3 sequence is 15 residues long. Germline CDR1 and CDR2: LNHDA and SQIVND (reference sequence). The chain employs TRBV19 and TRBJ2-3, with 11 positions matching TRBD2. The TCR originated in a woman in her forties in good health and CMV-seronegative. Sample: PBMCs. The CDR3 loop is CASSTLTSGREAQYF. The DNA for the CDR3 is TGTGCCAGTAGTACCCTCACTAGCGGGAGAGAGGCGCAGTATTTT.